Listed below are T cell receptor beta chains from one sample, sequenced in a study of T-cell memory formation after mild COVID-19. TCRdb redid the calling of the 5' RACE reads with MiXCR, one entry per CDR3 protein. The sample shows some 62,000 distinct CDR3 sequences, around 10% of them seen only once. Material for sequencing was PBMCs or a T cell subset sorted from them (not recorded which). These TCRs come from a young man who had mild COVID-19 (a few samples of this study predate the infection). Cell type and time point are not known. Each CDR3 is given with its conserved first and last residue. Each record gives: D gene, J gene, clone size, V gene, CDR3 DNA, CDR3 protein. The D gene is left open where the match is weak. Size is stated for part of the rows, as once, few or many counts, or as a class when the clone is expanded.

TRBD2	TRBJ2-1	many	TRBV28	TGTGCCAGTTCTAGCGGGGCCTACAATGAGCAGTTCTTC	CASSSGAYNEQFF
TRBD1	TRBJ1-1	few	TRBV10-3	TGTGCCATGTCAGGGGGGGACTACACTGAAGCTTTCTTT	CAMSGGDYTEAFF
NA	TRBJ2-4	few	TRBV5-5	TGTGCCAGCAGCCCCAGGGTCTTACTAGCCAAAAACATTCAGTACTTC	CASSPRVLLAKNIQYF
TRBD2	TRBJ2-3	NA	TRBV20-1	TGCAGTGTTCAGCGGGGGACCACAGATACGCAGTATTTT	CSVQRGTTDTQYF
NA	TRBJ2-3	NA	TRBV7-9	TGTGCCAGCAGCTTAGCGCAACACACAGATACGCAGTATTTT	CASSLAQHTDTQYF
TRBD2	TRBJ2-5	few	TRBV25-1	TGTGCCAGCACTCGGGGGGTAACTCAAGAGACCCAGTACTTC	CASTRGVTQETQYF
TRBD2	TRBJ2-5	NA	TRBV5-1	TGCGCCAGCAGCTTGGATAGCGGGGGGCTGGGAGAGACCCAGTACTTC	CASSLDSGGLGETQYF
NA	TRBJ1-6	few	TRBV7-9	TGTGCCAGCAGCTTAGGGGGATGGGGTTCACCCCTCCACTTT	CASSLGGWGSPLHF
NA	TRBJ1-2	NA	TRBV7-2	TGTGCCAGCAGCTTAGCGTCGGTAGGGAACTATGGCTACACCTTC	CASSLASVGNYGYTF
NA	TRBJ1-1	few	TRBV12-3/TRBV12-4	TGTGCCAGCAGCGCCACAGGATGGACTGAAGCTTTCTTT	CASSATGWTEAFF